The 20 T cell receptor beta chains presented below share a single source sample, sequenced in a study of cytomegalovirus exposure and HLA in healthy donors. With 60 Vbeta and 13 Jbeta primers, the PCR was carried out. TCRdb keeps only in-frame clones here, not all; method: immunoSEQ multiplex PCR. The top ten clones hold 2.5% to 4% of a sample with around 140,000 clones, approximately 71% of them seen once. Material for sequencing was PBMCs. All receptors derive from a man in his forties in good health and CMV-seronegative.

The chain is built from TRBV7-9 and TRBJ2-7; D may be TRBD1 (6 bases). The CDR3 spans 15 residues. The germline V gene encodes CDR1 SEHNR and CDR2 FQNEAQ (reference sequence). The V end lost 4 bases, the J end lost 5 bases, and 18 bases lay between the germline ends. This CDR3 is CASSSLDRSRDEQYF. The CDR3 nucleotides are TGTGCCAGCAGCTCACTTGACAGGTCCAGGGACGAGCAGTACTTC.

This clone was seen a handful of times. The chain combines TRBV30 with TRBJ1-6; possibly TRBD1 for D (5 bases). Germline V gene lookup returns CDR1 GTSNPN and CDR2 SVGIG (reference sequence). The length of the CDR3 is 12 residues. The germline V and J ends were trimmed by 4 bases and 9 bases, with 10 bases remaining between them. The CDR3 sequence: CAWTQGGSPLHF. The CDR3 DNA follows: TGTGCCTGGACGCAGGGCGGTTCACCCCTCCACTTT.

The V and J genes are TRBV5-4 and TRBJ2-3; 8 nucleotides match TRBD2. Trimming removed 2 bases from V and 6 bases from J; junction bases left unmatched: 14. This CDR3 contains 17 residues. Per the germline V gene, CDR1 is SGHNT and CDR2 is YYREEE (reference sequence). The CDR3 sequence is CASSFGAGGVLRDTQYF. CDR3 in DNA: TGTGCCAGCAGCTTTGGAGCCGGGGGGGTATTACGGGATACGCAGTATTTT.

This clone has only a few counts. The chain links TRBV6-1 to TRBJ1-1; D possibly corresponds to TRBD1 (5 bases). Germline-derived CDR1 and CDR2 are MNHNS and SASEGT. V shed 9 bases and J shed 4 bases, with 21 bases lying between them. This CDR3 contains 15 residues. CDR3 DNA: TGTGCCAGTGGGGGTTTGGGACTGGGTAGCACTGAAGCTTTCTTT. Its protein is CASGGLGLGSTEAFF.

The sample holds one count of this clone. The chain carries TRBV13 and TRBJ2-3; D not certain. CDR3 length equals 11 residues. CDR1 is PRHDT, CDR2 FYEKMQ, per germline (reference sequence). V was clipped by 6 bases and J by 6 bases, with 7 bases between them. CDR3 DNA sequence: TGTGCCAGCAGGGTCGGGGATACGCAGTATTTT. This translates into CASRVGDTQYF.

This clone was detected a few times. The V gene is TRBV7-2, the J gene TRBJ2-5; D remains ambiguous. The CDR3 has 13 residues. Trimming cost V 5 bases and J 4 bases, with 11 bases left between them. The germline gives CDR1 SGHTA, CDR2 FQGNSA. This CDR3 is CASSRGSLETQYF. CDR3 in DNA: TGTGCCAGCAGCCGCGGCAGCCTAGAGACCCAGTACTTC.

V and J are TRBV11-2 and TRBJ2-5; 8 nucleotides match TRBD1. The CDR3 is 14 amino acids. The trim removed 5 bases at V and 5 bases at J, leaving 7 bases unmatched. CDR1 SGHAT and CDR2 FQNNGV come from the germline V gene. This CDR3 is CASSPGQGRETQYF. CDR3 nucleotides: TGTGCCAGCAGCCCCGGACAGGGTAGGGAGACCCAGTACTTC.

In this sample, this clone turned up a few times. This chain joins TRBV28 and TRBJ1-1; TRBD1 matches at 9 bases. This CDR3 contains 15 residues. Per the germline V gene, CDR1 is MDHEN and CDR2 is SYDVKM. Germline trimming cut 6 bases from V and 2 bases from J; bases unmatched to any gene: 7. The chain's CDR3 is CASSMTGQGNTEAFF. CDR3 in DNA: TGTGCCAGCAGCATGACGGGACAGGGAAACACTGAAGCTTTCTTT.

The rearrangement joins TRBV7-3 to TRBJ1-1, with TRBD1 matching 9 bases. This CDR3 is 15 amino acids long. Germline V gene data show CDR1 as SGHTA and CDR2 as FQGTGA. Trimming at V came to 5 bases and at J to 0 bases, leaving 4 bases not matched to a gene. As DNA, the CDR3 is TGTGCCAGCAGCCCCAACAGGGGGCTGAACACTGAAGCTTTCTTT. Translating gives CASSPNRGLNTEAFF.

The rearrangement links TRBV7-3 to TRBJ2-5; 8 bases match TRBD2. The end of the DNA is better explained by TRBJ2-7, so the J call may be wrong. This CDR3 spans 14 amino acids. In germline, CDR1 is SGHTA, CDR2 FQGTGA. The CDR3 protein is CASSLSGGPYEQYF. The CDR3 coding sequence is TGTGCCAGCAGCTTAAGCGGGGGGCCCTACGAGCAGTACTTC.

V and J are TRBV28 and TRBJ1-6; the D is unclear. The germline CDR1 and CDR2 sequences are MDHEN and SYDVKM. Deletions cut 7 bases from V and 10 bases from J, with 14 bases between. This CDR3 contains 13 residues. The CDR3 region is CASNPNRLSPLHF. The CDR3 DNA is TGTGCCAGCAACCCCAATCGGTTGTCACCCCTCCACTTT.

This sequence joins TRBV5-1 and TRBJ2-5; 9 bases map to TRBD2. Germline V gene sequence: CDR1 SGHRS, CDR2 YFSETQ. The CDR3 spans 16 residues. J gave up 6 bases and V 0 bases, and 9 bases lay outside the gene matches. The CDR3 bases are TGCGCCAGCAGCTTGGACCCAGCGGGGGGTGGGAAGACCCAGTACTTC. Translation gives CASSLDPAGGGKTQYF.

In this sample, this clone turned up once. This chain connects TRBV2 to TRBJ2-1; TRBD1 is a possible D gene (6 bases). Germline assignment: CDR1 SNHLY and CDR2 FYNNEI. V was clipped by 7 bases and J by 1 base, with 14 bases between them. CDR3 length: 15 amino acids. The CDR3 sequence is CASTPQGMSYNEQFF. CDR3 coding DNA: TGTGCCAGCACCCCACAGGGAATGTCCTACAATGAGCAGTTCTTC.

The V call is TRBV28, the J call TRBJ2-7, with D tentatively TRBD2 (6 bases). The CDR3 runs to 17 residues. Deletions cut 5 bases from V and 3 bases from J, with 23 bases between. The germline CDR1 and CDR2 sequences are MDHEN and SYDVKM. CDR3 sequence (DNA): TGTGCCAGCAGTCCGGTACAAGGGGAGGTCCCTTACTACGAGCAGTACTTC. Translation: CASSPVQGEVPYYEQYF.

The chain joins TRBV7-9 to TRBJ2-3, with D maybe TRBD2 (6 bases). Trimming left V 0 bases short and J 2 bases short, with 15 bases between. The length of the CDR3 is 17 residues. Germline-derived CDR1 and CDR2 are SEHNR and FQNEAQ (reference sequence). The CDR3: CASSLATDYLYTDTQYF. CDR3 sequence (DNA): TGTGCCAGCAGCTTAGCGACGGACTACCTTTACACAGATACGCAGTATTTT.

The sample holds many counts of this clone. This chain connects TRBV7-3 to TRBJ1-1, with D uncertain. The CDR3 runs to 14 residues. V lost 2 bases, J lost 4 bases, and 11 bases lay in between. Germline assignment: CDR1 SGHTA and CDR2 FQGTGA. This chain's CDR3 is CASSLGVMGTEAFF. The CDR3 nucleotides read TGTGCCAGCAGCTTAGGAGTGATGGGCACTGAAGCTTTCTTT.

The J gene is TRBJ2-1, the V gene TRBV7-9, with D unresolved. Germline CDR1 SEHNR, CDR2 FQNEAQ (reference sequence). Trimming left V 4 bases short and J 1 base short, with 14 bases between. The CDR3 is 16 amino acids. This CDR3 is CASSSLTTESYNEQFF. The CDR3 nucleotides read TGTGCCAGCAGCTCCCTAACTACGGAGTCCTACAATGAGCAGTTCTTC.

The V gene is TRBV5-6, the J gene TRBJ1-6, with 8 bases matching TRBD1. The CDR3 contains 15 residues. Germline trimming cut 4 bases from V and 3 bases from J; bases unmatched to any gene: 3. Germline V lookup: CDR1 SGHDT, CDR2 YYEEEE. The CDR3 is CASSPGQGYNSPLHF. CDR3 nucleotides: TGTGCCAGCAGCCCCGGACAGGGCTATAATTCACCCCTCCACTTT.

V is TRBV15 and J is TRBJ2-7; TRBD1 might be the D (6 bases). CDR3 length: 16 residues. Germline CDR1 reads LNHNV; CDR2 reads YYDKDF (reference sequence). V shed 1 base and J shed 2 bases, with 15 bases lying between them. DNA for the CDR3: TGTGCCACCAGCAGAGGCCCCCAGGGGATTGCCTACGAGCAGTACTTC. It translates to CATSRGPQGIAYEQYF.

V gene TRBV7-9 combines with J gene TRBJ2-3; 8 nucleotides agree with TRBD2. This CDR3 has 17 amino acids. Trimming cost V 6 bases and J 4 bases; bases outside gene matches: 15. CDR1 is SEHNR and CDR2 is FQNEAQ in the germline V gene (reference sequence). CDR3 nucleotides: TGTGCCAGCAGTCCCCCTCCCGGCCGGGGGGGTTCAGATACGCAGTATTTT. Translated, it gives CASSPPPGRGGSDTQYF. Drawing the rest from reference TRBV7-9 and TRBJ2-3, the complete variable domain is DTGVSQNPRHKITKRGQNVTFRCDPISEHNRLYWYRQTLGQGPEFLTYFQNEAQLEKSRLLSDRFSAERPKGSFSTLEIQRTEQGDSAMYLCASSPPPGRGGSDTQYFGPGTRLTVL.